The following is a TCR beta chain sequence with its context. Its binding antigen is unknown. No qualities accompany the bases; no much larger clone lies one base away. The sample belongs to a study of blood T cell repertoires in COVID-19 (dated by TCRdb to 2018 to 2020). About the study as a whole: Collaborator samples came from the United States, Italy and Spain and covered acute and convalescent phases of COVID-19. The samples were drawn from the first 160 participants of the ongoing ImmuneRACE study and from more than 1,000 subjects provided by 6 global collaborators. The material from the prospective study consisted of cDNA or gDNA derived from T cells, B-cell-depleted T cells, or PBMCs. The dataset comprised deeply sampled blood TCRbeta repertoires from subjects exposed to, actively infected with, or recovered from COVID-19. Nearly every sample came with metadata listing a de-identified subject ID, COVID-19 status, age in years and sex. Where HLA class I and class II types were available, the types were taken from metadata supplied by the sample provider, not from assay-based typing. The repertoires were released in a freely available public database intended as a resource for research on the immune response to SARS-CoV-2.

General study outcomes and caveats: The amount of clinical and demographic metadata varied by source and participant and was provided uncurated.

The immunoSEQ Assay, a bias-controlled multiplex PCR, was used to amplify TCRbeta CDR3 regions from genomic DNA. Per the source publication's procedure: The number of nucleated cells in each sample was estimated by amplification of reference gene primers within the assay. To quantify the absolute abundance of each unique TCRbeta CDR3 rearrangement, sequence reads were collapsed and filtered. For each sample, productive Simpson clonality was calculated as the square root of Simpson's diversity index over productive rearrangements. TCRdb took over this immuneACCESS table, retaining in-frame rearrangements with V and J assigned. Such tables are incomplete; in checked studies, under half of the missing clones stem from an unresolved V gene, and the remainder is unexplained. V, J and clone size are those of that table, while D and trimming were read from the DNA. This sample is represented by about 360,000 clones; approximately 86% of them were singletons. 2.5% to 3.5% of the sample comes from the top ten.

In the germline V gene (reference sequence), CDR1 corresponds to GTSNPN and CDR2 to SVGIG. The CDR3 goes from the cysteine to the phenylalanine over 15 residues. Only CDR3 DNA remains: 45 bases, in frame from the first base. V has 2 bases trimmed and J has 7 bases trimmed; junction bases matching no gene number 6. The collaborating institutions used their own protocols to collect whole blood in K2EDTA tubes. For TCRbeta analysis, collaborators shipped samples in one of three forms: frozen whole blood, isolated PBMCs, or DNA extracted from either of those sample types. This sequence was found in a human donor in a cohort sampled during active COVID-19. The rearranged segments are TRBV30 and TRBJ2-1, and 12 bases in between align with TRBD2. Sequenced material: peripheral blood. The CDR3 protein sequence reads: CAWSPLAGGVNEQFF. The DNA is TGTGCCTGGAGTCCTCTAGCGGGAGGGGTTAATGAGCAGTTCTTC.